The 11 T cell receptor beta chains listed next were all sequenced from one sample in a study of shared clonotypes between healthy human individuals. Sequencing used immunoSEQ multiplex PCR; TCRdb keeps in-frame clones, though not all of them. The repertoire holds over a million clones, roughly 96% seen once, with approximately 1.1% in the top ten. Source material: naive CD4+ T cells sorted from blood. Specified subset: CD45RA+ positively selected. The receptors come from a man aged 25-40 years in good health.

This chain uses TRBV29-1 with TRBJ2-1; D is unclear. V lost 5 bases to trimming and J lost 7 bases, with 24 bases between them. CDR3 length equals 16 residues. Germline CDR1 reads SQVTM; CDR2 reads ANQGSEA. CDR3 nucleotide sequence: TGCAGCGTTCCTCGGGTACGCGGTTTACAGTATAATGAGCAGTTCTTC. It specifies CSVPRVRGLQYNEQFF.

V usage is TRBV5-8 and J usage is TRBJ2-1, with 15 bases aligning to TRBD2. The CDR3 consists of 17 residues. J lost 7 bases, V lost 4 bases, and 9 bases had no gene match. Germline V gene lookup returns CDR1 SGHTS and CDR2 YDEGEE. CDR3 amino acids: CASSRGLAGGPGNEQFF. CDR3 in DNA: TGTGCCAGCAGCCGTGGACTAGCGGGAGGGCCAGGTAATGAGCAGTTCTTC. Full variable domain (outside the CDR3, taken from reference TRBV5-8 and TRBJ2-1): EAGVTQSPTHLIKTRGQQATLRCSPISGHTSVYWYQQALGLGLQFLLWYDEGEERNRGNFPPRFSGRQFPNYSSELNVNALELEDSALYLCASSRGLAGGPGNEQFFGPGTRLTVL.

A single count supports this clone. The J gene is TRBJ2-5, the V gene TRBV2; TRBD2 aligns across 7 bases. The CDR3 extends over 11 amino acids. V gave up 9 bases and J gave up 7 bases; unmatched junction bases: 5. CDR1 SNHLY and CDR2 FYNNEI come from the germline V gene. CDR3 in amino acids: CASGTKGTQYF. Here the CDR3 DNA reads TGTGCCAGTGGGACTAAAGGGACCCAGTACTTC.

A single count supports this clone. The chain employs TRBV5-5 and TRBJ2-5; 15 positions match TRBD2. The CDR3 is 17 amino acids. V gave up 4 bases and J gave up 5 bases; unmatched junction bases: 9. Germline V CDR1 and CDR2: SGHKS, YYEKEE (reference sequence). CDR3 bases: TGTGCCAGCAGCACCGGACTAGCGGGAGGGCCGTTGGAGACCCAGTACTTC. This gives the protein CASSTGLAGGPLETQYF.

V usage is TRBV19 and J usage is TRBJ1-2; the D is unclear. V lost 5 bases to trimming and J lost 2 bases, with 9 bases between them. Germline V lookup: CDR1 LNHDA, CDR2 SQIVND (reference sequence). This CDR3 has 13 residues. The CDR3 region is CASSLAGNYGYTF. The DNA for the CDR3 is TGTGCCAGTAGTCTTGCGGGGAACTATGGCTACACCTTC.

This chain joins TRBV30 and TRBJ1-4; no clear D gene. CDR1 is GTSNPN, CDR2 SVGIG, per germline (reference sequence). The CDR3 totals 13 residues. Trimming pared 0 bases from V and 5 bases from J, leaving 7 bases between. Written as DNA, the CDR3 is TGTGCCTGGAGTGTACGACAAAATGAAAAACTGTTTTTT. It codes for CAWSVRQNEKLFF.

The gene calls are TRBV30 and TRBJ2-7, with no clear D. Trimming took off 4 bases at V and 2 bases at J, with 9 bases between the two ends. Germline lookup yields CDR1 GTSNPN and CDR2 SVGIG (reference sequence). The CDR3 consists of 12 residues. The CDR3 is CAWTSVTYEQYF. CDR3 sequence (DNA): TGTGCCTGGACCAGCGTAACCTACGAGCAGTACTTC. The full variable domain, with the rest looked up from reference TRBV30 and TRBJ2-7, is SQTIHQWPATLVQPVGSPLSLECTVEGTSNPNLYWYRQAAGRGLQLLFYSVGIGQISSEVPQNLSASRPQDRQFILSSKKLLLSDSGFYLCAWTSVTYEQYFGPGTRLTVT.

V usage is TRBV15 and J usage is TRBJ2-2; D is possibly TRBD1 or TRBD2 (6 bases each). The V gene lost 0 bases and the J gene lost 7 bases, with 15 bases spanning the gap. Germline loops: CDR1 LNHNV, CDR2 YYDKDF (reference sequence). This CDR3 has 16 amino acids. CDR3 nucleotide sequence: TGTGCCACCAGCAGAGATCAGCCGGGGGCGGGCGGGGAGCTGTTTTTT. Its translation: CATSRDQPGAGGELFF.

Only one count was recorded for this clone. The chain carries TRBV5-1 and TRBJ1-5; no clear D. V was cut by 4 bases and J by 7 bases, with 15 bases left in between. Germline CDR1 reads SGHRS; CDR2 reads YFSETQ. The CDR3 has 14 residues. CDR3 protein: CASSSGLGGQPQHF. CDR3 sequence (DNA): TGCGCCAGCAGCAGCGGTCTGGGAGGGCAGCCCCAGCATTTT.

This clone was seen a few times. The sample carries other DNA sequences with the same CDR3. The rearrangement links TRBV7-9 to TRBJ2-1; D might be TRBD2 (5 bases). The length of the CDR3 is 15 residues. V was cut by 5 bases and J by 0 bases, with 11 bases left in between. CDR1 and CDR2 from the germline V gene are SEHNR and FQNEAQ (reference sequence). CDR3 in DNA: TGTGCCAGCAGCCCCCGAGGGAGCTCCTACAATGAGCAGTTCTTC. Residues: CASSPRGSSYNEQFF.

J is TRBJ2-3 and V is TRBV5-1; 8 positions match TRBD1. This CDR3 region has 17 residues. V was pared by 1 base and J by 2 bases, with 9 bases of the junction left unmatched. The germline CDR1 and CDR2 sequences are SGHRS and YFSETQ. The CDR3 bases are TGCGCCAGCAGCTTGCCGGGGACAGGACTTCCCACAGATACGCAGTATTTT. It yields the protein CASSLPGTGLPTDTQYF. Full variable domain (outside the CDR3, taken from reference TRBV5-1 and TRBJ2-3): KAGVTQTPRYLIKTRGQQVTLSCSPISGHRSVSWYQQTPGQGLQFLFEYFSETQRNKGNFPGRFSGRQFSNSRSEMNVSTLELGDSALYLCASSLPGTGLPTDTQYFGPGTRLTVL.